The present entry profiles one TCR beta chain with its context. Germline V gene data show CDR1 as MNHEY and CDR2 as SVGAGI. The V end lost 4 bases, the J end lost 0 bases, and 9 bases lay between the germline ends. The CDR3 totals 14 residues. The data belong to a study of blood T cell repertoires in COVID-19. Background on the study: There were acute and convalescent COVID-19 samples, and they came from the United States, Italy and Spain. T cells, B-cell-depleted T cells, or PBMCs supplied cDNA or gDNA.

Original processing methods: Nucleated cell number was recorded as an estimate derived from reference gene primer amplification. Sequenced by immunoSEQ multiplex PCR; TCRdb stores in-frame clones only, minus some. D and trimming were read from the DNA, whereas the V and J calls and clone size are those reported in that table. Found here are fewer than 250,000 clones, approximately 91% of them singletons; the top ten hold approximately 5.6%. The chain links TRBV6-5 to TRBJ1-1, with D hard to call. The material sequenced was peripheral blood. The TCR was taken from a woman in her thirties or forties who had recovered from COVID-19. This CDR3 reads CASSSQSLNTEAFF. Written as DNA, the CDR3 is TGTGCCAGCAGTTCACAGAGCCTGAACACTGAAGCTTTCTTT.